This entry describes one T cell receptor (beta chain). Sequenced by immunoSEQ multiplex PCR; TCRdb stores in-frame clones only, minus some. Of about 130,000 clones listed, 90% to 96% are singletons. The data derive from a study of cytomegalovirus exposure and HLA in healthy donors. The CDR3 consists of 14 residues. Germline V gene lookup returns CDR1 GTSNPN and CDR2 SVGIG (reference sequence). Unmatched junction bases numbered 7, after V lost 2 bases and J lost 5 bases. The V gene is TRBV30, the J gene TRBJ2-7, with 9 positions matching TRBD1. This TCR came from a man between 18 and 29 years old in good health and CMV-seronegative. The sequencing sample was made of PBMCs. Here the CDR3 reads CAWSTGTGFDEQYF. CDR3 nucleotides: TGTGCCTGGAGTACCGGGACAGGGTTCGACGAGCAGTACTTC.